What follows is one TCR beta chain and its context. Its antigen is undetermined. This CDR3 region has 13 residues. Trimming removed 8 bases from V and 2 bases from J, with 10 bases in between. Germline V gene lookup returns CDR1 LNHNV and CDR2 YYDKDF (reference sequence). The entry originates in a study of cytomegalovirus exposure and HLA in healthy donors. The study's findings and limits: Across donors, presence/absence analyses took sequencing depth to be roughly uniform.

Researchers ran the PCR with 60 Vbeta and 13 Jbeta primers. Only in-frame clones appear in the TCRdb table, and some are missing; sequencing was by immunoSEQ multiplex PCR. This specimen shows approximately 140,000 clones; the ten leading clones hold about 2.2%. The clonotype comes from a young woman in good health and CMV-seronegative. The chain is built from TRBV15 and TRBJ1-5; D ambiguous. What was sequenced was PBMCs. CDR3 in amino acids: CATQTHRNQPQHF. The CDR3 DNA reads TGTGCCACCCAGACTCATCGCAATCAGCCCCAGCATTTT.